There are many counts of the clone carrying this T cell receptor beta chain. Its specificity is unknown. The library targeted TCRbeta and was prepared with unique molecular identifiers. In TCRdb, the PCR reads were re-called with MiXCR into one record per CDR3 protein. This sample has fewer than 350,000 distinct CDR3 sequences, with 9.5% to 13% found just once. The entry originates in a study of T-cell reconstitution after alpha-beta-depleted transplantation in children. Overall study findings and caveats: Reported findings indicate that, about two months after transplant, alpha-beta T cells came from several hundred expanded clones, which were derived from non-depleted graft cells. Among T cells one year after transplant, newly produced cells accounted for most counts and diversity. Certain patients had high TCRbeta diversity at day 60, and it came from recipient T cells and thymic progenitors that survived.

CDR3 length: 14 residues. V lost 3 bases and J 4 bases, leaving 11 bases between the germline ends. Looked up from germline, CDR1 is SEHNR and CDR2 is FQNEAQ (reference sequence). The chain employs TRBV7-9 and TRBJ2-3; D gene uncertain. This TCR derives from a boy under two years old with acute myeloid leukemia, due to receive a stem cell transplant. The sample was PBMCs, taken before TCRalphabeta/CD19-depleted stem cell transplant. The CDR3 nucleotides read TGTGCCAGCAGCTTGTCCGCGGCTCCAGATACGCAGTATTTT. It translates to CASSLSAAPDTQYF.